This T cell receptor beta chain emerged from a study of blood T cell repertoires in COVID-19. Study-level background: Researchers got acute and convalescent COVID-19 samples from the United States, Italy and Spain.

This clone was counted a single time. In the study's own analysis: For nucleated cells, counts were estimated from reference gene primer amplification. Sequenced by immunoSEQ multiplex PCR; TCRdb stores in-frame clones only, minus some. V, J and clone size reflect that table, while D and trimming were determined from the DNA. The sample includes around 270,000 clones, around 89% seen only once; the top ten take around 4.4%. Deletions cut 7 bases from V and 1 base from J, with 10 bases between. CDR1 is LNHDA and CDR2 is SQIVND in the germline V gene (reference sequence). The CDR3 is 13 residues long. This receptor was obtained from a man aged 35 to 55 with acute or convalescent COVID-19. This chain uses TRBV19 with TRBJ1-1; maybe TRBD1 (6 bases). The sequencing sample was made of peripheral blood. The CDR3 DNA sequence: TGTGCCAGTACAACGACAGGGAACACTGAAGCTTTCTTT. It codes for CASTTTGNTEAFF.